What follows are 13 T cell receptor beta chains derived from one specimen sequenced in a study of blood T cell repertoires in COVID-19. Sequencing used immunoSEQ multiplex PCR; TCRdb keeps in-frame clones, though not all of them. The sample yields approximately 150,000 clones, 85% seen once. The source material was PBMCs or T cells enriched from blood (not recorded which). These receptors were taken from a woman aged 40 to 50 who had recovered from COVID-19.

The table lists this clone with a few counts. The chain couples TRBV29-1 to TRBJ1-2; tentatively, D is TRBD1 (5 bases). The CDR3 contains 14 residues. CDR1 is SQVTM, CDR2 ANQGSEA, per germline. V lost 7 bases, J lost 6 bases, and 21 bases lay in between. The DNA of the CDR3 is TGCAGCGCCATGCTTCAGGGTGGGACTAATGGCTACACCTTC. This encodes CSAMLQGGTNGYTF. Variable domain in full (rest from reference TRBV29-1 and TRBJ1-2): SAVISQKPSRDICQRGTSLTIQCQVDSQVTMMFWYRQQPGQSLTLIATANQGSEATYESGFVIDKFPISRPNLTFSTLTVSNMSPEDSSIYLCSAMLQGGTNGYTFGSGTRLTVV.

In its sample, this clone was seen a few times. The DNA for the CDR3 is TGTGCCAGCAGTTGGGGGACTAGCGCCGATGAGCAGTTCTTC. Translating gives CASSWGTSADEQFF. The chain joins TRBV6-2 or TRBV6-3 to TRBJ2-1, with 10 bases lining up with TRBD2. V gave up 4 bases and J gave up 8 bases; unmatched junction bases: 5. Germline V gene lookup returns CDR1 MNHEY and CDR2 SVGEGT. The CDR3 has 14 residues.

This rearrangement joins TRBV11-2 to TRBJ2-1, with D possibly matching TRBD2 (5 bases). Deletions cut 2 bases from V and 5 bases from J, with 13 bases between. The CDR3 is made up of 15 amino acids. From germline, CDR1 is SGHAT and CDR2 FQNNGV. The CDR3 DNA is TGTGCCAGCAGCTTATACAGCGGAGCCAACAATGAGCAGTTCTTC. Protein product: CASSLYSGANNEQFF.

This clone appeared many times. The V call is TRBV6-5, the J call TRBJ1-2; possibly TRBD1 for D (6 bases). CDR1 MNHEY and CDR2 SVGAGI come from the germline V gene. There are 13 residues in the CDR3. Trimming removed 8 bases at V and 8 bases at J, with 18 bases between. CDR3 loop: CASHSTRGWGYTF. CDR3 nucleotides: TGTGCCAGCCATAGCACCAGGGGTTGGGGCTACACCTTC.

This clone was seen only a few times. The rearrangement uses TRBV5-1 and TRBJ2-5; TRBD2 matches 9 bases. This CDR3 is 14 amino acids long. Germline CDR1 reads SGHRS; CDR2 reads YFSETQ. V was clipped by 5 bases and J by 3 bases; unmatched bases: 5. This chain's CDR3 is CASSGGGGEETQYF. The CDR3 bases are TGCGCCAGCAGTGGCGGGGGGGGTGAAGAGACCCAGTACTTC.

The CDR3 region has the DNA TGCGCCAGCAGGCCCCCTGGGGGGGGTAACACAGATACGCAGTATTTT. Amino acids: CASRPPGGGNTDTQYF. This chain connects TRBV10-2 to TRBJ2-3; 7 bases fit TRBD2. This CDR3 has 16 amino acids. Trimming removed 6 bases from V and 2 bases from J; junction bases left unmatched: 11. Per the germline V gene, CDR1 is WSHSY and CDR2 is SAAADI.

The chain combines TRBV19 with TRBJ1-3, with D unclear. V gave up 1 base and J gave up 0 bases, with 7 bases separating them. Germline V gene sequence: CDR1 LNHDA, CDR2 SQIVND (reference sequence). The CDR3 consists of 15 residues. The CDR3 protein is CASSIVGTSGNTIYF. DNA for the CDR3: TGTGCCAGTAGTATAGTGGGCACCTCTGGAAACACCATATATTTT.

This clone has more than one count but fewer than ten. This rearrangement joins TRBV7-2 to TRBJ2-3; TRBD2 agrees at 11 bases. Losses at the gene ends were 4 bases for V and 6 bases for J; bases not matched to a gene: 0. Germline values: CDR1 SGHTA, CDR2 FQGNSA. The CDR3 sequence is 13 residues long. The chain's CDR3 is CASSWTSGDTQYF. The CDR3 DNA is TGTGCCAGCAGCTGGACTAGCGGGGATACGCAGTATTTT.

J is TRBJ1-1 and V is TRBV5-1, with 7 bases that match TRBD1. Looked up from germline, CDR1 is SGHRS and CDR2 is YFSETQ. There are 15 residues in the CDR3. Trimming removed 4 bases from V and 1 base from J; junction bases left unmatched: 7. The CDR3: CASSTQQGQNTEAFF. The CDR3 region has the DNA TGCGCCAGCAGCACGCAACAGGGGCAGAACACTGAAGCTTTCTTT. Variable domain in full (rest from reference TRBV5-1 and TRBJ1-1): KAGVTQTPRYLIKTRGQQVTLSCSPISGHRSVSWYQQTPGQGLQFLFEYFSETQRNKGNFPGRFSGRQFSNSRSEMNVSTLELGDSALYLCASSTQQGQNTEAFFGQGTRLTVV.

This chain connects TRBV2 to TRBJ1-1; the match to TRBD1 covers 7 bases. V lost 6 bases, J lost 5 bases, and 6 bases stayed unmatched. Germline lookup yields CDR1 SNHLY and CDR2 FYNNEI. The CDR3 spans 13 residues. Here the CDR3 DNA reads TGTGCCAGCAGGGAGGGGGCACGTACTGAAGCTTTCTTT. Translating it yields CASREGARTEAFF.

This chain links TRBV6-5 with TRBJ1-1; TRBD1 matches 9 bases. V lost 5 bases to trimming and J lost 7 bases; unmatched junction nucleotides: 8. The CDR3 consists of 14 residues. Germline V gene data show CDR1 as MNHEY and CDR2 as SVGAGI. Here the CDR3 DNA reads TGTGCCAGCAGTCTAAGGACAGGGGTTATTGAAGCTTTCTTT. This sequence encodes CASSLRTGVIEAFF.

CDR3 bases: TGCGCCAGCAGCCGCGGCCGGGCGGGAGGGAGTTGGAGCACAGATACGCAGTATTTT. Its translation: CASSRGRAGGSWSTDTQYF. The V gene is TRBV4-1, the J gene TRBJ2-3, with TRBD2 identical over 9 bases. CDR1 and CDR2 (germline): MGHRA, YSYEKL. The J segment lost 0 bases and the V segment lost 4 bases, leaving 14 bases of the junction unmatched. The CDR3 sequence is 19 residues long.

This chain links TRBV9 with TRBJ2-2, with 9 bases identical to TRBD1. Unmatched junction bases numbered 5, after V lost 0 bases and J lost 2 bases. Germline assignment: CDR1 SGDLS and CDR2 YYNGEE. This CDR3 has 17 amino acids. As DNA, the CDR3 is TGTGCCAGCAGCGTAGCGGGGACAGGGCCTAACACCGGGGAGCTGTTTTTT. This gives the protein CASSVAGTGPNTGELFF.